This passage covers 12 T cell receptor beta chains from one sample sequenced in a study of cytomegalovirus exposure and HLA in healthy donors. PCR primers comprised 60 Vbeta and 13 Jbeta primers. Profiled with immunoSEQ multiplex PCR; TCRdb holds only in-frame clones, not every one. The sample has roughly 140,000 clones. Sequenced material: PBMCs. The origin of the receptors is a male donor in good health and CMV-seronegative.

As regards this clone: One end of the junction varies from germline; a read error may be responsible. This chain uses TRBV18 with TRBJ2-2, with 7 nucleotides matching TRBD1. There are 17 residues in the CDR3. Germline CDR1 KGHSH, CDR2 LQKENI. This CDR3 is CTSSPATGSSNTGELFF. Written as DNA, the CDR3 is TGTACCAGCTCACCAGCGACAGGGAGTTCGAACACCGGGGAGCTGTTTTTT.

The chain carries TRBV7-2 and TRBJ2-7; weak D call: TRBD1 (5 bases). Trimming pared 4 bases from V and 1 base from J, leaving 14 bases between. Germline V gene lookup returns CDR1 SGHTA and CDR2 FQGNSA. This CDR3 is built from 15 residues. This CDR3 is CASSWRQGKSYEQYF. As DNA, the CDR3 is TGTGCCAGCAGCTGGCGGCAGGGCAAGTCCTACGAGCAGTACTTC.

The J gene is TRBJ1-4, the V gene TRBV28; D gene unclear. Trimming removed 7 bases from V and 8 bases from J, with 17 bases in between. CDR3 length: 14 amino acids. The germline V gene encodes CDR1 MDHEN and CDR2 SYDVKM. The CDR3 region is CASKTFGSREKLFF. CDR3 sequence (DNA): TGTGCCAGCAAGACCTTTGGATCTAGGGAAAAACTGTTTTTT.

The chain employs TRBV19 and TRBJ1-5; D ambiguous. Germline V gene data show CDR1 as LNHDA and CDR2 as SQIVND (reference sequence). CDR3 length: 14 residues. The V end was cut by 4 bases, the J end by 6 bases, with 13 bases between. In nucleotides, the CDR3 is TGTGCCAGTAGTACCGGGAGTGGGATTCAGCCCCAGCATTTT. The encoded protein is CASSTGSGIQPQHF.

The chain joins TRBV19 to TRBJ1-3, with D unresolved. Trimming took off 7 bases at V and 7 bases at J, with 8 bases between the two ends. This CDR3 region has 11 residues. From germline, CDR1 is LNHDA and CDR2 SQIVND (reference sequence). This CDR3 is CASNYRNTIYF. Written as DNA, the CDR3 is TGTGCCAGTAACTATAGGAACACCATATATTTT.

The chain recombines TRBV5-6 with TRBJ1-1; 7 nucleotides agree with TRBD1. Germline V gene sequence: CDR1 SGHDT, CDR2 YYEEEE. Trimming at V came to 0 bases and at J to 1 base, leaving 0 bases not matched to a gene. This CDR3 comprises 14 residues. Here the CDR3 DNA reads TGTGCCAGCAGCTTGGACAGGGGGAACACTGAAGCTTTCTTT. As protein: CASSLDRGNTEAFF.

The V call is TRBV9, the J call TRBJ2-1, with D maybe TRBD2 (5 bases). V was trimmed by 4 bases and J by 0 bases, leaving 14 bases between them. From germline, CDR1 is SGDLS and CDR2 YYNGEE. CDR3 length equals 16 residues. CDR3 DNA: TGTGCCAGCAGCTTTCATAGCGAGAGCTCCTACAATGAGCAGTTCTTC. Translation gives CASSFHSESSYNEQFF. The variable domain in full, completed from reference TRBV9 and TRBJ2-1, reads DSGVTQTPKHLITATGQRVTLRCSPRSGDLSVYWYQQSLDQGLQFLIQYYNGEERAKGNILERFSAQQFPDLHSELNLSSLELGDSALYFCASSFHSESSYNEQFFGPGTRLTVL.

This chain connects TRBV9 to TRBJ1-1, with D perhaps TRBD1 (6 bases). CDR3 length: 14 residues. Trimming stripped 4 bases from V and 1 base from J, with 11 bases between. Looked up from germline, CDR1 is SGDLS and CDR2 is YYNGEE. The CDR3 spells CASSFRTENTEAFF. CDR3 sequence (DNA): TGTGCCAGCAGCTTTCGGACAGAGAACACTGAAGCTTTCTTT.

The rearrangement joins TRBV7-2 to TRBJ1-1; no reliable D call. The CDR3 length is 13 residues. Per the germline V gene, CDR1 is SGHTA and CDR2 is FQGNSA. V lost 5 bases to trimming and J lost 0 bases, with 7 bases between them. The CDR3 coding sequence is TGTGCCAGCAGCCCTAAATTGAACACTGAAGCTTTCTTT. Protein: CASSPKLNTEAFF.

V usage is TRBV9 and J usage is TRBJ1-1; TRBD1 agrees at 11 bases. Germline-derived CDR1 and CDR2 are SGDLS and YYNGEE. CDR3 length equals 19 residues. J gave up 0 bases and V 3 bases, and 13 bases lay outside the gene matches. DNA of the CDR3: TGTGCCAGCAGCGGATTCCGTGCGGACAGGGGGCACTTGAACACTGAAGCTTTCTTT. This gives the protein CASSGFRADRGHLNTEAFF.

This chain uses TRBV19 with TRBJ1-4; D may be TRBD1 (5 bases). From germline, CDR1 is LNHDA and CDR2 SQIVND (reference sequence). Trimming shortened V by 0 bases and J by 0 bases, and 11 bases separated the two germline ends. CDR3 length equals 17 residues. Here the CDR3 DNA reads TGTGCCAGTAGTATAGACAGGACACGTGCAACTAATGAAAAACTGTTTTTT. This sequence encodes CASSIDRTRATNEKLFF.

The chain has TRBV18 and TRBJ1-1, with TRBD1 matching over 8 bases. The trim removed 0 bases at V and 0 bases at J, leaving 0 bases unmatched. The CDR3 has 15 amino acids. CDR1 and CDR2 from the germline V gene are KGHSH and LQKENI. As DNA, the CDR3 is TGTGCCAGCTCACCACCGACAGGGGTGAACACTGAAGCTTTCTTT. Translation gives CASSPPTGVNTEAFF.